Listed below are T cell receptor beta chains from one sample, sequenced in a study of T cell responses to AZD1222 COVID-19 vaccine. The repertoire was sequenced with immunoSEQ multiplex PCR; TCRdb's copy has only in-frame clones and lacks some. Of 75,000 to 90,000 clones in the sample, 85% are singletons; the top ten hold 13%. The sample here was peripheral blood, taken on day 0 of AZD1222 vaccination. The receptors come from an adult in good health. Both conserved end residues are part of each CDR3. The D gene is left open where the match is weak. The size field is filled for only some rows; it gives once, few, many or a size class.

d_gene | abundance | j_gene | v_gene | CDR3aa | CDR3nt
- | - | TRBJ1-1 | TRBV19 | CASSIQGIPDTEAFF | TGTGCCAGTAGTATCCAGGGGATCCCGGACACTGAAGCTTTCTTT
- | - | TRBJ2-7 | TRBV7-9 | CASSQPDREEYEQYF | TGTGCCAGCAGCCAACCTGACAGGGAGGAATACGAGCAGTACTTC
- | - | TRBJ2-5 | TRBV23-1 | CASSLRRGQQETQYF | TGCGCCAGCAGTCTTAGGAGGGGACAGCAAGAGACCCAGTACTTC
- | - | TRBJ2-1 | TRBV7-3 | CASSLKWGSYNEQFF | TGTGCCAGCAGCTTAAAATGGGGCTCCTACAATGAGCAGTTCTTC
- | - | TRBJ2-2 | TRBV10-3 | CAISEVRGHGELFF | TGTGCCATCAGTGAGGTTCGGGGGCACGGGGAGCTGTTTTTT
- | few | TRBJ1-2 | TRBV12-3/TRBV12-4 | CASSPHVRVFTF | TGTGCCAGCAGCCCCCATGTACGGGTGTTCACCTTC
TRBD2 | few | TRBJ2-3 | TRBV19 | CASSNLAGRTDTQYF | TGTGCCAGTAGTAATCTAGCGGGGCGCACAGATACGCAGTATTTT
- | - | TRBJ1-2 | TRBV19 | CASSPGTNYGYTF | TGTGCCAGTAGCCCGGGGACCAACTATGGCTACACCTTC
- | - | TRBJ1-5 | TRBV3-1/TRBV3-2 | CASSQGRGPQHF | TGTGCCAGCAGCCAAGGGAGGGGGCCCCAGCATTTT
- | - | TRBJ2-3 | TRBV20-1 | CSARDPNTQYF | TGCAGTGCTAGAGACCCAAATACGCAGTATTTT
- | - | TRBJ2-7 | TRBV5-1 | CASSLIGGSYEQYF | TGCGCCAGCAGCTTGATAGGTGGATCTTACGAGCAGTACTTC
TRBD2 | few | TRBJ2-3 | TRBV3-1/TRBV3-2 | CASSQVSGGATDTQYF | TGTGCCAGCAGCCAAGTTAGCGGGGGGGCCACAGATACGCAGTATTTT
- | - | TRBJ1-1 | TRBV6-4 | CASSLTIWQEAFF | TGTGCCAGCAGCTTGACGATATGGCAGGAGGCTTTCTTT
TRBD2 | - | TRBJ2-5 | TRBV6-5 | CASSFSSGGSVETQYF | TGTGCCAGCAGTTTCTCTAGCGGGGGGTCGGTGGAGACCCAGTACTTC
- | - | TRBJ2-7 | TRBV7-2 | CASSTRDMRSSYEQYF | TGTGCCAGCAGCACTAGGGACATGCGAAGCTCCTACGAGCAGTACTTC
- | - | TRBJ1-6 | TRBV28 | CASSFLQGGNSPLHF | TGTGCCAGCAGTTTTCTCCAGGGCGGCAATTCACCCCTCCACTTT
- | - | TRBJ2-1 | TRBV6-5 | CASSYDQSSYNEQFF | TGTGCCAGCAGTTACGACCAGAGCTCCTACAATGAGCAGTTCTTC
- | - | TRBJ2-1 | TRBV7-2 | CASSLYLDNEQFF | TGTGCCAGCAGCTTATATCTTGACAATGAGCAGTTCTTC
TRBD1 | - | TRBJ1-3 | TRBV6-5 | CASSTPGQRVYF | TGTGCCAGCAGTACACCGGGACAGAGGGTCTATTTT
- | few | TRBJ1-6 | TRBV27 | CASSFTHRGAGGSSPLHF | TGTGCCAGCAGTTTCACCCACCGAGGCGCCGGGGGTTCTTCACCCCTCCACTTT
- | - | TRBJ2-7 | TRBV19 | CASSIGYEQYF | TGTGCCAGTAGTATAGGGTACGAGCAGTACTTC
- | - | TRBJ1-1 | TRBV19 | CASSTGTFPEAFF | TGTGCCAGCTCGACAGGTACATTTCCTGAAGCTTTCTTT
TRBD2 | - | TRBJ2-5 | TRBV3-1/TRBV3-2 | CASSRAGGKETQYF | TGTGCCAGCAGCCGAGCGGGGGGGAAAGAGACCCAGTACTTC
TRBD1 | - | TRBJ1-4 | TRBV10-3 | CAIRETGVHEKLFF | TGTGCCATCAGGGAGACAGGGGTTCATGAAAAACTGTTTTTT
- | once | TRBJ1-3 | TRBV12-3/TRBV12-4 | CASSFGNTIYF | TGTGCCAGCAGTTTCGGAAACACCATATATTTT
TRBD1 | few | TRBJ2-7 | TRBV3-1/TRBV3-2 | CASSPGQGGQYF | TGTGCCAGCAGCCCAGGACAGGGTGGGCAGTACTTC
- | - | TRBJ1-6 | TRBV9 | CASSVAGQSSYNSPLHF | TGTGCCAGCAGCGTAGCCGGACAGAGCTCCTATAATTCACCCCTCCACTTT
- | few | TRBJ1-6 | TRBV7-2 | CASLIRGGSPLHF | TGTGCCAGCCTTATCAGGGGTGGGTCACCCCTCCACTTT
- | few | TRBJ1-3 | TRBV19 | CASIRGDSPSGNTIYF | TGTGCCAGTATCCGGGGGGATTCCCCCTCTGGAAACACCATATATTTT
TRBD1 | - | TRBJ1-2 | TRBV7-8 | CASSLAPRRDRGRIGYTF | TGTGCCAGCAGCTTAGCCCCACGGCGGGACAGGGGGCGGATTGGCTACACCTTC
TRBD1 | - | TRBJ1-2 | TRBV28 | CASSRPEGGQGGDGYTF | TGTGCCAGCAGCCGGCCCGAGGGGGGACAGGGAGGGGATGGCTACACCTTC
TRBD1 | - | TRBJ1-2 | TRBV7-2 | CASSLDGQGYYGYTF | TGTGCCAGCAGCTTAGATGGACAGGGGTATTATGGCTACACCTTC
- | - | TRBJ2-7 | TRBV7-9 | CASSAWGEALREQYF | TGTGCCAGCAGTGCTTGGGGGGAGGCATTGAGGGAGCAGTACTTC
- | - | TRBJ2-7 | TRBV6-5 | CASSSRTYEQYF | TGTGCCAGCAGCTCCCGGACCTACGAGCAGTACTTC
- | - | TRBJ2-1 | TRBV6-5 | CASTDPSYNEQFF | TGTGCCAGCACGGACCCATCCTACAATGAGCAGTTCTTC
- | - | TRBJ2-5 | TRBV7-9 | CASSLLGQGQETQYF | TGTGCCAGCAGCTTACTCGGGCAGGGCCAAGAGACCCAGTACTTC
- | - | TRBJ2-7 | TRBV6-6 | CASSRPGGVPYEQYF | TGTGCCAGCAGCCGTCCCGGGGGAGTTCCCTACGAGCAGTACTTC
TRBD1 | - | TRBJ1-5 | TRBV29-1 | CSFPGTGGEGQPQHF | TGCAGCTTCCCGGGGACAGGGGGCGAAGGGCAGCCCCAGCATTTT
- | once | TRBJ1-4 | TRBV5-1 | CASSLEVGGNEKLFF | TGCGCCAGCAGCTTGGAGGTCGGGGGGAATGAAAAACTGTTTTTT
TRBD1 | once | TRBJ1-5 | TRBV7-7 | CASSTRDRGNQPQHF | TGTGCTAGCAGCACCCGGGACAGGGGTAATCAGCCCCAGCATTTT
TRBD1 | - | TRBJ2-1 | TRBV5-1 | CASSLAQGASSYNEQFF | TGCGCCAGCAGCTTGGCGCAGGGGGCCAGCTCCTACAATGAGCAGTTCTTC
- | - | TRBJ1-4 | TRBV5-6 | CASSLGVVKEKLFF | TGTGCCAGCAGCTTGGGGGTTGTTAAGGAAAAACTGTTTTTT